This section outlines one T cell receptor beta chain sequence together with its context. Its antigen is as yet unknown. TCRdb keeps only in-frame clones here, not all; method: immunoSEQ multiplex PCR. This sample has 55,000 to 75,000 clones, with around 87% found just once. The record originates from a study of OX40 agonist ivuxolimab in advanced cancers. Background on the study: Ivuxolimab is a fully human IgG2 antibody that activates OX40 (CD134). Patients were treated with intravenous ivuxolimab, dosed at 0.01 to 10 mg/kg and infused every 2 weeks. Whole-study results and caveats: Among the nonresponders, some also had low normalized T-cell clonal expansion. Clonal expansion from baseline to week 6 occurred in both CD4+ and CD8+ T cells.

With V trimmed by 6 bases and J by 1 base, 5 bases remained unmatched. Germline V gene data show CDR1 as ENHRY and CDR2 as SYGVKD. The CDR3 covers 15 residues. The gene calls are TRBV10-3 and TRBJ2-7; 11 bases are a match to TRBD2. Sequencing was performed on CD4+ or CD8+ T cells sorted from blood, taken in a trial of the OX40 agonist ivuxolimab. The TCR originated in an adult with an advanced solid tumor such as melanoma, head and neck, liver or kidney cancer. The CDR3 coding sequence is TGTGCCATCAGCCCGACTAGCGGGGTTTCCTACGAGCAGTACTTC. Translated, it gives CAISPTSGVSYEQYF.